These 14 T cell receptor beta chains originate from one sample sequenced in a study of T-cell memory formation after mild COVID-19. In TCRdb, the 5' RACE reads were re-called with MiXCR into one record per CDR3 protein. The sample records 350,000 to 500,000 distinct CDR3 sequences, more than 20% being singletons. Material for sequencing was PBMCs or a T cell subset sorted from them (not recorded which). These receptors all come from an adult woman who had mild COVID-19 (a few samples of this study predate the infection). Cell type and time point are not known.

The V gene is TRBV4-1, the J gene TRBJ2-1, with 12 bases identical to TRBD2. Trimming removed 1 base from V and 9 bases from J; junction bases left unmatched: 7. The CDR3 covers 16 residues. CDR1 is MGHRA, CDR2 YSYEKL, per germline. The CDR3 bases are TGCGCCAGCAGCCAAGCTACGGGACTAGCGGGTGGTGAGCAGTTCTTC. It yields the protein CASSQATGLAGGEQFF.

There are a few counts of this clonotype. The V call is TRBV7-9, the J call TRBJ1-2; no firm D call. V shed 2 bases and J shed 7 bases, with 5 bases lying between them. The CDR3 extends over 11 amino acids. CDR1 is SEHNR, CDR2 FQNEAQ, per germline (reference sequence). The CDR3 region is CASSLLVGYTF. CDR3 in DNA: TGTGCCAGCAGCTTACTGGTTGGCTACACCTTC.

This clonotype has a handful of counts. The chain is built from TRBV4-3 and TRBJ1-2; 11 bases align to TRBD1. The CDR3 runs 15 residues. Trimming at V came to 0 bases and at J to 8 bases, leaving 5 bases not matched to a gene. Per germline, CDR1 LGHNA and CDR2 YSLEER. CDR3 nucleotides: TGCGCCAGCAGCCAAGATCGGGGACAGGGGGTGGGCTACACCTTC. Its protein is CASSQDRGQGVGYTF.

This clonotype has only a few counts. The CDR3 nucleotides read TGTGCCAGCAGCCCCACAGGGGCGGGCAACGAGCAGTACTTC. The encoded protein is CASSPTGAGNEQYF. The chain has TRBV6-5 and TRBJ2-7, with 7 bases aligning to TRBD1. Germline trimming cut 6 bases from V and 5 bases from J; bases unmatched to any gene: 10. The CDR3 length is 14 residues. The germline CDR1 and CDR2 sequences are MNHEY and SVGAGI.

This clonotype was seen only a few times. The V gene is TRBV5-5, the J gene TRBJ2-5; possibly TRBD1 or TRBD2 for D (5 bases each). Deletions cut 2 bases from V and 4 bases from J, with 12 bases between. The CDR3 spans 14 residues. The germline V gene has CDR1 SGHKS and CDR2 YYEKEE (reference sequence). In nucleotides, the CDR3 is TGTGCCAGCAGCTTCTTTCAGGGAGCAGAGACCCAGTACTTC. Residues: CASSFFQGAETQYF.

The rearrangement joins TRBV6-5 to TRBJ2-7, with 7 bases identical to TRBD2. Germline loops: CDR1 MNHEY, CDR2 SVGAGI. V lost 4 bases to trimming and J lost 5 bases; unmatched junction nucleotides: 8. This CDR3 comprises 14 residues. The CDR3 here is CASSSTTGGNEQYF. As DNA, the CDR3 is TGTGCCAGCAGTTCCACCACGGGAGGCAACGAGCAGTACTTC.

The J gene is TRBJ2-5, the V gene TRBV20-1, with 14 bases lining up with TRBD2. V lost 1 base to trimming and J lost 3 bases; unmatched junction nucleotides: 7. CDR3 length equals 17 residues. Germline values: CDR1 DFQATT, CDR2 SNEGSKA (reference sequence). The CDR3: CSARAGLAGGPKETQYF. CDR3 sequence (DNA): TGCAGTGCTAGAGCCGGACTAGCGGGGGGACCCAAAGAGACCCAGTACTTC.

This clonotype was seen only once. This sequence joins TRBV2 and TRBJ1-5, with a tentative D call TRBD1 (5 bases). Germline CDR1 reads SNHLY; CDR2 reads FYNNEI. V lost 8 bases, J lost 2 bases, and 16 bases lay in between. The CDR3 totals 15 residues. The DNA for the CDR3 is TGTGCCAGCGGCGTGTGGGGGTTGGGCAATCAGCCCCAGCATTTT. Translated, it gives CASGVWGLGNQPQHF. Full variable domain (outside the CDR3, taken from reference TRBV2 and TRBJ1-5): EPEVTQTPSHQVTQMGQEVILRCVPISNHLYFYWYRQILGQKVEFLVSFYNNEISEKSEIFDDQFSVERPDGSNFTLKIRSTKLEDSAMYFCASGVWGLGNQPQHFGDGTRLSIL.

This clonotype was recorded a few times. The J gene is TRBJ2-7, the V gene TRBV13; D tentatively reads TRBD1 or TRBD2 (5 bases each). The V end was cut by 4 bases, the J end by 7 bases, with 11 bases between. CDR3 length: 12 residues. Germline CDR1 is PRHDT and CDR2 is FYEKMQ (reference sequence). The CDR3 DNA reads TGTGCCAGCAGCTCGTCAGAGGGGGAGCAGTACTTC. Protein sequence: CASSSSEGEQYF.

In its sample, this clonotype was seen many times. The gene calls are TRBV7-8 and TRBJ2-7; 8 bases fit TRBD1. Germline loops: CDR1 SGHVS, CDR2 FQNEAQ. The CDR3 sequence is 14 residues long. Trimming removed 1 base from V and 7 bases from J; junction bases left unmatched: 6. This CDR3 reads CASSLGGQGGEQYF. The CDR3 coding sequence is TGTGCCAGCAGCTTAGGAGGACAGGGCGGGGAGCAGTACTTC.

Here the CDR3 DNA reads TGTGCCACCAGCAGAGCTTGGGCAGGCCGAACGCCTGAAGCTTTCTTT. It encodes CATSRAWAGRTPEAFF. The chain is built from TRBV15 and TRBJ1-1, with D uncertain. The V end lost 1 base, the J end lost 6 bases, and 18 bases lay between the germline ends. CDR1 and CDR2 (germline): LNHNV, YYDKDF (reference sequence). There are 16 residues in the CDR3.

The rearrangement uses TRBV7-9 and TRBJ2-3; no firm D call. The V gene's germline CDR1 is SEHNR and CDR2 FQNEAQ (reference sequence). This CDR3 has 15 residues. The V end was cut by 5 bases, the J end by 1 base, with 13 bases between. CDR3 loop: CASSLGPRGTDTQYF. The CDR3 DNA reads TGTGCCAGCAGCCTCGGACCTCGGGGCACAGATACGCAGTATTTT.

This clonotype was detected only a few times. The chain carries TRBV29-1 and TRBJ1-3; unclear D gene. Trimming stripped 8 bases from V and 0 bases from J, with 11 bases between. The CDR3 length is 13 residues. Germline CDR1 SQVTM, CDR2 ANQGSEA. CDR3 loop: CSIIESSGNTIYF. The CDR3 coding sequence is TGCAGCATTATTGAGAGCTCTGGAAACACCATATATTTT.

This chain uses TRBV4-3 with TRBJ2-2; D gene uncertain. The CDR3 contains 16 residues. The V end was cut by 6 bases, the J end by 1 base, with 15 bases between. Germline CDR1 and CDR2: LGHNA and YSLEER. CDR3 DNA sequence: TGCGCCAGCAGTGTGGCAGGCTTTCAGAACACCGGGGAGCTGTTTTTT. Amino acid sequence: CASSVAGFQNTGELFF.